In this sample, the clone carrying this TCR beta chain turned up many times. The antigen is undetermined. Combining a sample-barcoded 5' primer with a J-beta primer mix, a second PCR ran for 7 to 11 cycles. TCRdb called the 5' RACE reads again in MiXCR, with one record for every CDR3 protein. The data contain 1 million to 1.2 million distinct CDR3 sequences, 35% to 40% of them singletons. The source of the sample is a study of blood T cells in healthy people across ages. Overall study findings and caveats: Donor CMV status, an unknown factor, possibly confounded changes in expanded clonotypes.

Per-sample PBMC isolation yielded at least 6.5 million cells. V was clipped by 6 bases and J by 5 bases, with 10 bases between them. CDR3 length equals 12 residues. The sequencing input was blood. This sequence originates from a man aged 18 to 35 in good health. This chain joins TRBV12-3 or TRBV12-4 and TRBJ1-1; D call uncertain. In DNA form, the CDR3 reads TGTGCCAGCAGCTCTAGTGGAACTGAAGCTTTCTTT. It translates to CASSSSGTEAFF.